The sequence of this TCR beta chain was determined in a study of CD8+CD57+ T cells in acquired aplastic anemia. Overall study context: DNA from sorted CD4+ and CD8+ cells averaged around 3.5 ug.

Sequencing was done on patients that had shown CD8+CD57+ cell expansion by flow cytometry. CDR3 size: 13 residues. The germline V and J ends were trimmed by 3 bases and 2 bases, with 7 bases remaining between them. Looked up from germline, CDR1 is SGHTA and CDR2 is FQGNSA. The study profiled TCR beta VDJ and CDR3 using genomic DNA as template. TCRdb re-analysed the reads in MiXCR, keeping a single row per CDR3 protein. The sample carries over 150,000 distinct CDR3 sequences, about 64% recorded once. The chain combines TRBV7-2 with TRBJ2-5; no firm D call. This TCR derives from a human donor with aplastic anemia. The sample consisted of sorted CD4+, CD8+, or CD8+CD57+ T cells (not recorded which) from PBMCs. The CDR3 loop reads CASSLALQETQYF. CDR3 coding DNA: TGTGCCAGCAGCTTGGCTTTACAAGAGACCCAGTACTTC.